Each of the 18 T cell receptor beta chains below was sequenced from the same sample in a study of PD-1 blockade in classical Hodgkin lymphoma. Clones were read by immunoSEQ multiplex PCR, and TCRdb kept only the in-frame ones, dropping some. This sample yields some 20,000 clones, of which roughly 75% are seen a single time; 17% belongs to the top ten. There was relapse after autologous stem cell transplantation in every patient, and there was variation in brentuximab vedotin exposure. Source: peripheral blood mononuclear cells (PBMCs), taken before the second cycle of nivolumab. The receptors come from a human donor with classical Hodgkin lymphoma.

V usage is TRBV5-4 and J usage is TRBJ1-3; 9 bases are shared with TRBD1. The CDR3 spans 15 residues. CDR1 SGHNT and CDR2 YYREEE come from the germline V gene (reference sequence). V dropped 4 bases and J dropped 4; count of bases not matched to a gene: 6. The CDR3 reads CASSPRTGVGNTIYF. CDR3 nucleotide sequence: TGTGCCAGCAGCCCACGGACAGGGGTCGGAAACACCATATATTTT.

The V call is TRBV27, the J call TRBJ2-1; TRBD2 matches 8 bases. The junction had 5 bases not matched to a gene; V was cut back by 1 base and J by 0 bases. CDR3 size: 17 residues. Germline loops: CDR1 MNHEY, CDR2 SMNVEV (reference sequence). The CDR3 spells CASSLYGRGASYNEQFF. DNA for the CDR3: TGTGCCAGCAGTTTATATGGGCGGGGGGCCTCCTACAATGAGCAGTTCTTC.

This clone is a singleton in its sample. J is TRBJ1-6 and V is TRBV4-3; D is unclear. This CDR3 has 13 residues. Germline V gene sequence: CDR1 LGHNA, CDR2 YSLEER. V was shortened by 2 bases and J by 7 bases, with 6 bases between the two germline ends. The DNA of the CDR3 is TGCGCCAGCAGCCAAATTTCCAATTCACCCCTCCACTTT. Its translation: CASSQISNSPLHF.

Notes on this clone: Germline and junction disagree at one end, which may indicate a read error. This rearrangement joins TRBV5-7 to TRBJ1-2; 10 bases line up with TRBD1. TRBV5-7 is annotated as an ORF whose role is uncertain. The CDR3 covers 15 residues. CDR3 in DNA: TGTGCCAGCAGGGGGAGGGACAGGGGTAACGATGGCTACACCTTC. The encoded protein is CASRGRDRGNDGYTF.

CDR3 DNA: TGTGCCAGCAGTTTAGTGGACAGGGGGCGCGGGGAGACCCAGTACTTC. Amino acids: CASSLVDRGRGETQYF. The chain couples TRBV28 to TRBJ2-5, with 11 bases matching TRBD1. The CDR3 is made up of 16 amino acids. CDR1 and CDR2 (germline): MDHEN, SYDVKM. Trimming removed 2 bases from V and 5 bases from J; junction bases left unmatched: 7.

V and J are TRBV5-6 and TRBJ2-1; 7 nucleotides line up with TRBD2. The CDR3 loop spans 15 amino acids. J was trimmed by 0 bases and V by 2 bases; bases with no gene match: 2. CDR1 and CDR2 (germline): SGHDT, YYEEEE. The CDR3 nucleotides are TGTGCCAGCAGCTTCGGCGGGAGCTCCTACAATGAGCAGTTCTTC. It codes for CASSFGGSSYNEQFF.

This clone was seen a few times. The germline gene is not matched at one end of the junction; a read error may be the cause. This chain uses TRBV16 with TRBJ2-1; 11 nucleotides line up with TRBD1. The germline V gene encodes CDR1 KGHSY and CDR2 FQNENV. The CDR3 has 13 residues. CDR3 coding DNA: TGTGCCAGCAGCCAATCCTTCGGGACAGGGGGGATCTTC. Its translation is CASSQSFGTGGIF.

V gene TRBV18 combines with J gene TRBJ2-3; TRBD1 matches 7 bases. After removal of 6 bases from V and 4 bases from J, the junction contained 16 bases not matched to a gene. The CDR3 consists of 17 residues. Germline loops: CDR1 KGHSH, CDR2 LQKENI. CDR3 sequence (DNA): TGTGCCAGCTCTCCTGTCAGAACAGGGGATCGTGCAGATACGCAGTATTTT. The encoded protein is CASSPVRTGDRADTQYF.

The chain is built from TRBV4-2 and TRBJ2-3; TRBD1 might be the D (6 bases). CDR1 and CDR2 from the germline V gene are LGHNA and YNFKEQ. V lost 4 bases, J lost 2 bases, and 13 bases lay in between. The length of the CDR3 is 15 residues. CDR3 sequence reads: CASSPGVLLTDTQYF. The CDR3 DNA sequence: TGTGCCAGCAGCCCAGGGGTGCTTCTCACAGATACGCAGTATTTT.

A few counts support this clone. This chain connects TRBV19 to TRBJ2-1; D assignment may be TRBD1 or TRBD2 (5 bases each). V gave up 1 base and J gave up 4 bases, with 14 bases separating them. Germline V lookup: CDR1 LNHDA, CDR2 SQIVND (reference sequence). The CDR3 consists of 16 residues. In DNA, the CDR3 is TGTGCCAGTAGTATAGTCCGGGGCCCAACTTACAATGAGCAGTTCTTC. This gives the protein CASSIVRGPTYNEQFF.

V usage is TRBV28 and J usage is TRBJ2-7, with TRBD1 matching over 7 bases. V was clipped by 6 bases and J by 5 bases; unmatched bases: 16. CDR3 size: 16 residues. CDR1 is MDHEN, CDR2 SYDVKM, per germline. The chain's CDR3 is CASSTRDRVFGDEQYV. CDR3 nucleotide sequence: TGTGCCAGCAGCACCCGGGACAGAGTATTCGGTGACGAGCAGTACGTC.

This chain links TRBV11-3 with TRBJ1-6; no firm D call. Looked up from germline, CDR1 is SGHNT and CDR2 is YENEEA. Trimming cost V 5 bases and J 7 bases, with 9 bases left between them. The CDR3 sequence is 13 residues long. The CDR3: CASSHSRNSPLHF. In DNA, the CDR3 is TGTGCCAGCAGCCACAGTCGAAATTCACCCCTCCACTTT.

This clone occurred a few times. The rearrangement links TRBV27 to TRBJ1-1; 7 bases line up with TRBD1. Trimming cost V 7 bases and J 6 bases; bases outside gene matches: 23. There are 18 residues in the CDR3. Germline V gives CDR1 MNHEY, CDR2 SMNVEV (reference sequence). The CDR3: CASTRGFRGAGESPEAFF. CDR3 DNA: TGTGCCAGCACCAGGGGGTTCAGGGGGGCAGGGGAGAGCCCTGAAGCTTTCTTT.

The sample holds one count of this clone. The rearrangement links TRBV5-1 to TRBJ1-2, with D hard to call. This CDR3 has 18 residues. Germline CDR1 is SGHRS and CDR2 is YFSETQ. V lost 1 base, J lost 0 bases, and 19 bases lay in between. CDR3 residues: CASSLRATSLIANYGYTF. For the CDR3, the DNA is TGCGCCAGCAGCTTGAGGGCAACGTCACTTATAGCTAACTATGGCTACACCTTC.

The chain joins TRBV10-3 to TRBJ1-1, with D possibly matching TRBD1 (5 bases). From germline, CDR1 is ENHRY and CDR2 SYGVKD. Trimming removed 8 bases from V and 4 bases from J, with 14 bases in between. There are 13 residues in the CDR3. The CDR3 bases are TGTGCCATCTGCAGGGAAGGAAGCACTGAAGCTTTCTTT. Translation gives CAICREGSTEAFF.

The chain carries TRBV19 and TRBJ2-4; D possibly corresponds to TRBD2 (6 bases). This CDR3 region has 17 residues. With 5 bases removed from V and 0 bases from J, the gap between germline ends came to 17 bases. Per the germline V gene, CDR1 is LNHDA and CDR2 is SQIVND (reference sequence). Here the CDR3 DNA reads TGTGCCAGTAGTGTACAAGGAGGGCAACTAGCCAAAAACATTCAGTACTTC. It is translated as CASSVQGGQLAKNIQYF.

As DNA, the CDR3 is TGCGCCAGCAGCGTGACCACAGGAGCCTACGAGCAGTACTTC. Protein: CASSVTTGAYEQYF. The rearrangement uses TRBV5-1 and TRBJ2-7; perhaps TRBD1 as D (5 bases). CDR3 length: 14 residues. The germline CDR1 and CDR2 sequences are SGHRS and YFSETQ. V was cut by 4 bases and J by 2 bases, with 13 bases left in between.

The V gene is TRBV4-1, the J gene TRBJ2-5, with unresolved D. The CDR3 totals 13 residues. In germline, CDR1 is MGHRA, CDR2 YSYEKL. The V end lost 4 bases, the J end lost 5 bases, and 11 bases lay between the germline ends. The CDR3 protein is CASSRARSETQYF. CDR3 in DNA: TGCGCCAGCAGCCGGGCCCGCAGCGAGACCCAGTACTTC.